This passage covers 24 T cell receptor beta chains from one sample sequenced in a study of shared clonotypes between healthy human individuals. Here immunoSEQ multiplex PCR was the method, and the copy in TCRdb shows in-frame clones only, minus some. Of around 2.3 million clones detected, about 94% appear once; the ten largest clones hold roughly 0.13%. Sample: naive CD4+ T cells sorted from blood. Specified subset: CD45RA+ positively selected. The receptors here all came from a man aged 18 to 30 in good health.

The chain has TRBV27 and TRBJ2-7, with 8 positions matching TRBD2. Germline-derived CDR1 and CDR2 are MNHEY and SMNVEV (reference sequence). Trimming at V came to 4 bases and at J to 7 bases, leaving 15 bases not matched to a gene. The CDR3 has 16 amino acids. The CDR3 protein is CASSSSGGPPGGEQYF. The CDR3 coding sequence is TGTGCCAGCAGTTCCTCGGGGGGGCCCCCCGGGGGGGAGCAGTACTTC.

This chain links TRBV21-1 with TRBJ1-5. TRBV21-1 is deemed a pseudogene. This CDR3 comprises 13 residues. CDR3 in amino acids: CASSNEKNQPQHF. The CDR3 DNA is TGTGCCAGCAGCAATGAGAAAAATCAGCCCCAGCATTTT.

The J gene is TRBJ2-1, the V gene TRBV5-6; D unclear. This CDR3 contains 15 residues. Germline CDR1 and CDR2: SGHDT and YYEEEE. Trimming left V 4 bases short and J 0 bases short, with 11 bases between. Here the CDR3 DNA reads TGTGCCAGCAGCATTTTCTTGAGCTCCTACAATGAGCAGTTCTTC. It codes for CASSIFLSSYNEQFF.

In nucleotides, the CDR3 is TGTGCCAGCAGGGCCGGACAGGGACTCGAAGCTTTCTTT. This gives the protein CASRAGQGLEAFF. V gene TRBV6-5 combines with J gene TRBJ1-1, with 8 positions matching TRBD1. The CDR3 has 13 amino acids. V lost 6 bases, J lost 8 bases, and 8 bases stayed unmatched. Germline CDR1 is MNHEY and CDR2 is SVGAGI.

The gene calls are TRBV5-6 and TRBJ2-1; possibly TRBD1 or TRBD2 for D (5 bases each). Germline-derived CDR1 and CDR2 are SGHDT and YYEEEE. The germline V and J ends were trimmed by 0 bases and 6 bases, with 19 bases remaining between them. This CDR3 has 17 amino acids. The chain's CDR3 is CASSLDRPWGMVNEQFF. Here the CDR3 DNA reads TGTGCCAGCAGCTTGGACAGGCCCTGGGGGATGGTCAATGAGCAGTTCTTC.

This clone was seen once. The rearrangement links TRBV11-3 to TRBJ1-5; no clear D gene. CDR3 size: 14 residues. Germline loops: CDR1 SGHNT, CDR2 YENEEA. Trimming left V 2 bases short and J 0 bases short, with 5 bases between. The CDR3 DNA reads as TGTGCCAGCAGCTTAACCGATAGCAATCAGCCCCAGCATTTT. The encoded protein is CASSLTDSNQPQHF.

The chain links TRBV29-1 to TRBJ1-2; D not resolved. The CDR3 is 15 residues long. V shed 0 bases and J shed 1 base, with 12 bases lying between them. Germline-derived CDR1 and CDR2 are SQVTM and ANQGSEA. CDR3 DNA sequence: TGCAGCGTTGAAGATGAGGGAACGATTAACTATGGCTACACCTTC. As protein: CSVEDEGTINYGYTF.

CDR3: CASSLSMGDFYGYTF. CDR3 nucleotides: TGTGCCAGCAGTTTATCGATGGGGGACTTCTATGGCTACACCTTC. The chain couples TRBV27 to TRBJ1-2, with D possibly TRBD1 on 5 matching bases. Looked up from germline, CDR1 is MNHEY and CDR2 is SMNVEV (reference sequence). V lost 0 bases to trimming and J lost 4 bases, with 12 bases between them. The CDR3 is 15 amino acids.

The chain has TRBV28 and TRBJ1-4; 8 nucleotides match TRBD1. Per the germline V gene, CDR1 is MDHEN and CDR2 is SYDVKM. V trimming: 5 bases; J trimming: 2 bases; junction bases outside the gene matches: 1. The CDR3 consists of 14 residues. The CDR3 spells CASSAGGTNEKLFF. CDR3 nucleotides: TGTGCCAGCAGTGCAGGGGGCACTAATGAAAAACTGTTTTTT.

CDR3 loop: CAIGSRQVLGNEQFF. As DNA, the CDR3 is TGTGCCATCGGCTCCCGACAGGTGCTAGGGAATGAGCAGTTCTTC. This chain joins TRBV10-3 and TRBJ2-1; D is perhaps TRBD1 (6 bases). The germline V gene has CDR1 ENHRY and CDR2 SYGVKD. Trimming took 8 bases from V and 7 from J, leaving 21 bases between them. The CDR3 length is 15 residues.

A few counts support this clone. The J gene is TRBJ1-1, the V gene TRBV4-3; a possible D gene is TRBD1 (5 bases). V lost 2 bases and J 1 base, leaving 17 bases between the germline ends. The CDR3 has 17 amino acids. Per germline, CDR1 LGHNA and CDR2 YSLEER. The CDR3 DNA follows: TGCGCCAGCAGCCAACGGACCGTTCTTGGGGGGAACACTGAAGCTTTCTTT. It specifies CASSQRTVLGGNTEAFF.

The J gene is TRBJ2-3, the V gene TRBV5-1, with 8 bases aligning to TRBD2. CDR1 and CDR2 (germline): SGHRS, YFSETQ. The CDR3 sequence is 16 residues long. The trim removed 4 bases at V and 0 bases at J, leaving 7 bases unmatched. CDR3 in DNA: TGCGCCAGCAGCGTAGTTGCGGGAGGTAGCACAGATACGCAGTATTTT. Amino acid sequence: CASSVVAGGSTDTQYF.

This chain connects TRBV30 to TRBJ2-5, with 8 bases identical to TRBD1. The end of the DNA fits TRBJ2-7 better, so the J call may be wrong. In germline, CDR1 is GTSNPN, CDR2 SVGIG (reference sequence). The CDR3 totals 13 residues. The CDR3 DNA sequence: TGTGCCTGGACTCGGACAGGGACCTACGAGCAGTACTTC. It translates to CAWTRTGTYEQYF.

The rearrangement joins TRBV7-9 to TRBJ1-1; the D is unclear. CDR3 length: 14 residues. Trimming cost V 4 bases and J 5 bases, with 14 bases left between them. CDR1 is SEHNR, CDR2 FQNEAQ, per germline (reference sequence). CDR3 region: CASSYRTEGTEAFF. As DNA, the CDR3 is TGTGCCAGCAGCTACCGGACGGAGGGAACTGAAGCTTTCTTT.

V gene TRBV10-1 combines with J gene TRBJ2-2; 7 bases fit TRBD2. V shed 0 bases and J 7 bases; nucleotides not matched to a gene: 5. The CDR3 has 15 amino acids. Looked up from germline, CDR1 is WNHNN and CDR2 is SYGVQD (reference sequence). Here the CDR3 reads CASSESSSGGGELFF. CDR3 coding DNA: TGCGCCAGCAGTGAGTCTTCTAGCGGTGGCGGGGAGCTGTTTTTT.

This chain uses TRBV7-9 with TRBJ1-1; maybe TRBD1 (5 bases). From germline, CDR1 is SEHNR and CDR2 FQNEAQ (reference sequence). The CDR3 runs 16 residues. V lost 1 base and J lost 7, with 19 bases in between. The CDR3 DNA is TGTGCCAGCAGCTTAGTCTCTGGGGGGAAGCTTGATGAAGCTTTCTTT. It translates to CASSLVSGGKLDEAFF.

This chain links TRBV30 with TRBJ1-2, with D maybe TRBD1 (6 bases). The CDR3 length is 13 residues. The V and J ends lost 0 bases and 3 bases respectively, with 8 bases between them. Germline CDR1 and CDR2: GTSNPN and SVGIG (reference sequence). The CDR3 nucleotides read TGTGCCTGGAGTGTTGCAGGGGACTATGGCTACACCTTC. Translated, it gives CAWSVAGDYGYTF. Filled out from reference TRBV30 and TRBJ1-2, the complete variable domain reads SQTIHQWPATLVQPVGSPLSLECTVEGTSNPNLYWYRQAAGRGLQLLFYSVGIGQISSEVPQNLSASRPQDRQFILSSKKLLLSDSGFYLCAWSVAGDYGYTFGSGTRLTVV.

The chain combines TRBV2 with TRBJ1-5, with 7 bases lining up with TRBD1. The CDR3 runs to 17 residues. J was trimmed by 0 bases and V by 5 bases; bases with no gene match: 10. CDR1 and CDR2 (germline): SNHLY, FYNNEI. CDR3 nucleotides: TGTGCCAGCAGTAAGGCCGGGACAGAGGTTAGCAATCAGCCCCAGCATTTT. It encodes CASSKAGTEVSNQPQHF.

This chain joins TRBV7-8 and TRBJ2-1, with 7 bases aligning to TRBD1. This CDR3 spans 15 amino acids. Germline V gene sequence: CDR1 SGHVS, CDR2 FQNEAQ. V shed 5 bases and J 6 bases; nucleotides not matched to a gene: 10. The CDR3 DNA reads TGTGCCAGCAGCCCGGTAGGGGGCAGGGGCAATGAGCAGTTCTTC. Translated: CASSPVGGRGNEQFF.

This sequence joins TRBV9 and TRBJ2-5; possible D gene TRBD2, 5 bases. CDR3 length equals 16 residues. Between the trimmed V and J ends, which lost 3 bases and 4 bases, there was a span of 19 bases. Germline V lookup: CDR1 SGDLS, CDR2 YYNGEE. CDR3: CASSGPTPRGLETQYF. The CDR3 DNA reads as TGTGCCAGCAGCGGTCCAACCCCACGGGGATTAGAGACCCAGTACTTC.

The chain has TRBV7-9 and TRBJ2-3, with D maybe TRBD1 (6 bases). CDR3 length: 15 residues. The ends were cut back, 3 bases at V and 2 bases at J, with 12 bases in the middle. Germline V CDR1 and CDR2: SEHNR, FQNEAQ (reference sequence). The CDR3 nucleotides are TGTGCCAGCAGCTTGATTCAGGGGTACACAGATACGCAGTATTTT. Its protein is CASSLIQGYTDTQYF. The entire variable domain, with the rest obtained from reference TRBV7-9 and TRBJ2-3, is as follows: DTGVSQNPRHKITKRGQNVTFRCDPISEHNRLYWYRQTLGQGPEFLTYFQNEAQLEKSRLLSDRFSAERPKGSFSTLEIQRTEQGDSAMYLCASSLIQGYTDTQYFGPGTRLTVL.

The V call is TRBV10-3, the J call TRBJ2-7; possibly TRBD2 for D (6 bases). CDR1 and CDR2 from the germline V gene are ENHRY and SYGVKD. The CDR3 runs to 11 residues. V lost 8 bases, J lost 7 bases, and 12 bases lay in between. The CDR3 region has the DNA TGTGCCATCCGACTCGCGGGGGAGCAGTACTTC. Residues: CAIRLAGEQYF.

The chain is built from TRBV5-5 and TRBJ1-6; D is ambiguous. The CDR3 is made up of 16 amino acids. Germline CDR1 SGHKS, CDR2 YYEKEE (reference sequence). V shed 2 bases and J shed 8 bases, with 17 bases lying between them. The CDR3 region is CASSLRVLGSDSPLHF. In DNA form, the CDR3 reads TGTGCCAGCAGCTTACGGGTCTTAGGGTCCGATTCACCCCTCCACTTT. The full variable domain, its missing parts supplied by reference TRBV5-5 and TRBJ1-6, is DAGVTQSPTHLIKTRGQQVTLRCSPISGHKSVSWYQQVLGQGPQFIFQYYEKEERGRGNFPDRFSARQFPNYSSELNVNALLLGDSALYLCASSLRVLGSDSPLHFGNGTRLTVT.

The chain's CDR3 is CASSYSNAALYGYTF. The CDR3 bases are TGTGCCAGCAGTTACTCGAACGCGGCCCTCTATGGCTACACCTTC. The chain links TRBV6-5 to TRBJ1-2; D is unclear. Trimming took 0 bases from V and 4 from J, leaving 12 bases between them. The CDR3 sequence is 15 residues long. Germline lookup yields CDR1 MNHEY and CDR2 SVGAGI.